These T cell receptor beta chains were read from a single sample in a study of CD8 T cells in Susac syndrome. TCRdb analysed the immunoSEQ multiplex PCR reads with MiXCR anew, one entry per CDR3 protein. The repertoire includes 100,000 or so distinct CDR3 sequences, about 90% of them detected once, and about 0.15% sits in the top ten. Sequencing used CD4+ T cells from PBMCs. The receptors come from a human donor in good health. The CDR3 runs from the conserved cysteine through the conserved F or W.

cdr3_aa,j_call,v_call,cdr3_length
CAWDRDRTGGTYGYTF,TRBJ1-2,TRBV30,16
CASTLTTGRGGYTF,TRBJ1-2,TRBV27,14
CASRPEGRVAEAFF,TRBJ1-1,TRBV14,14
CASSIGQLEAFF,TRBJ1-1,TRBV7-2,12
CASSYRGINTGELFF,TRBJ2-2,TRBV6-2/TRBV6-3,15
CSARDTVISYEQYF,TRBJ2-7,TRBV20-1,14
CASSYFSSYEQYF,TRBJ2-7,TRBV6-5,13
CASSKVQPNQPQHF,TRBJ1-5,TRBV21-1,14
CSVGQVGGTQYF,TRBJ2-5,TRBV29-1,12
CASSLSRNPVRGGYGYTF,TRBJ1-2,TRBV7-2,18
CASSTRDRGNYGYTF,TRBJ1-2,TRBV7-8,15
CASSLYKGGSNTGELFF,TRBJ2-2,TRBV12-3/TRBV12-4,17
CASTVVYEQYF,TRBJ2-7,TRBV2,11
CSARIGSHSYEQYF,TRBJ2-7,TRBV20-1,14
CASSQSRQGNYEQYF,TRBJ2-7,TRBV4-3,15
CSVGLQAQNTEAFF,TRBJ1-1,TRBV29-1,14
CASTRSAGDFNEQFF,TRBJ2-1,TRBV19,15
CASSLGTDPRGANVLTF,TRBJ2-6,TRBV4-2,17
CASTESSRNSPLHF,TRBJ1-6,TRBV19,14
CASSPGFSSYEQYF,TRBJ2-7,TRBV7-8,14
CATSRAQGRRTNTEAFF,TRBJ1-1,TRBV15,17
CASSPQTDTQYF,TRBJ2-3,TRBV19,12
CAISGADGSDEAFF,TRBJ1-1,TRBV10-3,14
CAWSVGGYTEAFF,TRBJ1-1,TRBV30,13
CASSPTGGSSYNEQFF,TRBJ2-1,TRBV14,16
CSAQGLAGEYNEQFF,TRBJ2-1,TRBV20-1,15
CAWSELASDEQFF,TRBJ2-1,TRBV30,13
CASSLVPGTYNEQFF,TRBJ2-1,TRBV7-2,15
CASNRGTGLKNNEQFF,TRBJ2-1,TRBV7-2,16
CASKTGTGGSSGYTF,TRBJ1-2,TRBV6-2/TRBV6-3,15
CASRLRDYEKLFF,TRBJ1-4,TRBV6-1,13
CASSGDRGRTYEQYF,TRBJ2-7,TRBV5-4,15
CASSQDGSQETQYF,TRBJ2-5,TRBV4-2,14
CASSSQTRGQGGEQYF,TRBJ2-7,TRBV7-6,16
CASSFLGRGNEQFF,TRBJ2-1,TRBV7-2,14
CASSTTGEMNTEAFF,TRBJ1-1,TRBV7-9,15
CASRVGGAVVAFF,TRBJ1-1,TRBV7-2,13
CASSTGSSTEAFF,TRBJ1-1,TRBV9,13
CAWSRRQGRSDTQYF,TRBJ2-3,TRBV30,15
CSASYGTSYNEQFF,TRBJ2-1,TRBV20-1,14
CSVPSGGLRETQYF,TRBJ2-5,TRBV29-1,14
CASSQDLGARDRGSYEQYF,TRBJ2-7,TRBV4-2,19
CASRLGELFTGELFF,TRBJ2-2,TRBV5-1,15
CASSTAKRGHGTEAFF,TRBJ1-1,TRBV5-6,16
CASYPTLSEQYF,TRBJ2-7,TRBV27,12
CASSPADDRSSYEQYF,TRBJ2-7,TRBV19,16
CASSPAVPNTEAFF,TRBJ1-1,TRBV28,14
CSARSLSATNEKLFF,TRBJ1-4,TRBV20-1,15
CSARDPGGREQYF,TRBJ2-7,TRBV20-1,13
CSALTRAGNTIYF,TRBJ1-3,TRBV20-1,13
CASSPPEQGLNAGELFF,TRBJ2-2,TRBV19,17
CASSLGAHEQYF,TRBJ2-7,TRBV6-2/TRBV6-3,12
CSARGHPSTDTQYF,TRBJ2-3,TRBV20-1,14
CASSESPLYEQYF,TRBJ2-7,TRBV11-2,13
CATQRGREETQYF,TRBJ2-5,TRBV7-9,13
CASSQAPENTEAFF,TRBJ1-1,TRBV4-2,14
CASSLSGQGLRGKAFF,TRBJ1-1,TRBV7-9,16
CASSTGRDSGSGYTF,TRBJ1-2,TRBV7-8,15
CASSQAPSNSYEQYF,TRBJ2-7,TRBV4-3,15